A single TCR beta chain is shown here with its context. Antigen specificity is unknown. The data originate from a study of cytomegalovirus exposure and HLA in healthy donors. Study results and caveats: Most of the TCR beta V segments (in an earlier analysis) were productive either about 87% or about 30% of the time. A later analysis reportedly identified an Asian-associated ancestry cluster as carrying fewer N-insertions than the approximately 640-donor mean. Within a later analysis, the majority of CMV-associated TCR beta chains appeared HLA-restricted. Indistinguishable V segments such as TRBV6-2 and TRBV6-3 were excluded.

V gave up 5 bases and J gave up 4 bases; unmatched junction bases: 8. The CDR3 is made up of 15 amino acids. Germline values: CDR1 SGHVS, CDR2 FNYEAQ. Primers for the PCR totalled 60 Vbeta and 13 Jbeta. Assay: immunoSEQ multiplex PCR; the TCRdb copy retains only in-frame clones and omits some. This table holds 120,000 to 150,000 clones, about three quarters found once. The chain uses TRBV7-6 and TRBJ1-2; 9 bases match TRBD1. The sequence derives from a man in his late teens or twenties in good health and CMV-seronegative. Sequencing used PBMCs. The CDR3 loop is CASSIAPQGAYGYTF. The DNA of the CDR3 is TGTGCCAGCAGCATCGCCCCACAGGGGGCCTATGGCTACACCTTC.